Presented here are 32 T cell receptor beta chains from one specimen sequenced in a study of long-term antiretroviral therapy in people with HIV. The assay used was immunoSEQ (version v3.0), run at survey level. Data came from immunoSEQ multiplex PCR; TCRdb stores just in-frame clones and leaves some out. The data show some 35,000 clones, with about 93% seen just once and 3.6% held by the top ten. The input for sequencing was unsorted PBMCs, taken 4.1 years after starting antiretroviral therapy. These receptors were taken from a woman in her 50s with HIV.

For the CDR3, the DNA is TGCGCCAGCAGCCAAGAGAGACAGGGATTGAACACTGAAGCTTTCTTT. This codes for CASSQERQGLNTEAFF. The chain combines TRBV4-1 with TRBJ1-1, with 7 bases lining up with TRBD1. Germline V gene lookup returns CDR1 MGHRA and CDR2 YSYEKL. V gave up 0 bases and J gave up 0 bases; unmatched junction bases: 4. The CDR3 is 16 amino acids.

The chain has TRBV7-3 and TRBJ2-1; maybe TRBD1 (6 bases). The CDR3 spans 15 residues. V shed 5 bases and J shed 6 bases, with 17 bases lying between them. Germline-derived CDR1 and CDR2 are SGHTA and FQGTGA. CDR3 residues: CASSPTLQGVNEQFF. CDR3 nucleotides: TGTGCCAGCAGCCCGACCTTACAGGGCGTCAATGAGCAGTTCTTC.

CDR3 sequence (DNA): TGCGCCAGCAGCGAAAAACCACAGGGATCGGAGACCCAGTACTTC. Its translation: CASSEKPQGSETQYF. This chain joins TRBV5-1 and TRBJ2-5, with TRBD1 as a possible D gene (6 bases). Trimming shortened V by 4 bases and J by 5 bases, and 18 bases separated the two germline ends. The CDR3 sequence is 15 residues long. Germline values: CDR1 SGHRS, CDR2 YFSETQ.

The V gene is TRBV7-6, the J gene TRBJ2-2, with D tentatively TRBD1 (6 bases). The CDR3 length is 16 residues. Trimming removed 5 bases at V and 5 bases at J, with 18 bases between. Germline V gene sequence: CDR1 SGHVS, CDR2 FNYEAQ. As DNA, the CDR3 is TGTGCCAGCAGCCAGACCGTCAGAACAGGGACCGGGGAGCTGTTTTTT. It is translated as CASSQTVRTGTGELFF.

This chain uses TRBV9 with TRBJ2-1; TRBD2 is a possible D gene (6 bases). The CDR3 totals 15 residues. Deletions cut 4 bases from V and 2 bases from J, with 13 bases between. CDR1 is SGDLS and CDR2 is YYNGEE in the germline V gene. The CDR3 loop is CASSPTSSAYNEQFF. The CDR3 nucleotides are TGTGCCAGCAGCCCGACTAGTAGCGCCTACAATGAGCAGTTCTTC. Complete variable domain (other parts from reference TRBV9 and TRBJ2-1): DSGVTQTPKHLITATGQRVTLRCSPRSGDLSVYWYQQSLDQGLQFLIQYYNGEERAKGNILERFSAQQFPDLHSELNLSSLELGDSALYFCASSPTSSAYNEQFFGPGTRLTVL.

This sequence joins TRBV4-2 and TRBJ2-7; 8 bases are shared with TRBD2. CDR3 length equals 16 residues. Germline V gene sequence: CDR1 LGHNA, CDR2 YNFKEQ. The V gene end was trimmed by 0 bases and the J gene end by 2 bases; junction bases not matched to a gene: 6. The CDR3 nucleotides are TGTGCCAGCAGCCAAGAAAGCAAGCGGGGGACCTACGAGCAGTACTTC. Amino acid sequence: CASSQESKRGTYEQYF.

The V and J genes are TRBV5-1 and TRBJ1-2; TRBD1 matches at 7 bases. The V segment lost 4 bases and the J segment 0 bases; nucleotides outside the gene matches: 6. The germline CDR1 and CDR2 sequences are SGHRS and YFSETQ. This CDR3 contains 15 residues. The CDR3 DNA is TGCGCCAGCAGCCCGGGACAGAACCCTAACTATGGCTACACCTTC. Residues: CASSPGQNPNYGYTF.

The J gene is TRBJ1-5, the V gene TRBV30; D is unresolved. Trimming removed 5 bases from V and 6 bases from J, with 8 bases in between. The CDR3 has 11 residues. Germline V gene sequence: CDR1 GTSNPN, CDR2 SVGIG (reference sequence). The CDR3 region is CAWGESQPQHF. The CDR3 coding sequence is TGTGCCTGGGGGGAGAGTCAGCCCCAGCATTTT.

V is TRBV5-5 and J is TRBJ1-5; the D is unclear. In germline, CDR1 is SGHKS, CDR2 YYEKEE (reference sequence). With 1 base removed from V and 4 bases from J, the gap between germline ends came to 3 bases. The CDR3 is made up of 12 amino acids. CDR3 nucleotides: TGTGCCAGCAGCTTGTATAATCAGCCCCAGCATTTT. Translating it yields CASSLYNQPQHF.

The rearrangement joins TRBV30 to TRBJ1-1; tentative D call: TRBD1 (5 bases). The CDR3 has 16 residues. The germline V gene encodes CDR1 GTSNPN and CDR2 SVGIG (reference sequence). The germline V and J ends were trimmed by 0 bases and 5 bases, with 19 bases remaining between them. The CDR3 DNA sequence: TGTGCCTGGAGTGTACCTCTTGCGGACCGGGGGACTGAAGCTTTCTTT. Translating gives CAWSVPLADRGTEAFF.

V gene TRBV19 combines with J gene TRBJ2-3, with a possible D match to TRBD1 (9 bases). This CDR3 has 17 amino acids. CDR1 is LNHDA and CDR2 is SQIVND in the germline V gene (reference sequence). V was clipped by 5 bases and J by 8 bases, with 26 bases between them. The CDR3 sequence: CASSPFGEQGAGGTQYF. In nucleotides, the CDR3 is TGTGCCAGTAGTCCCTTTGGGGAACAGGGGGCGGGGGGTACGCAGTATTTT.

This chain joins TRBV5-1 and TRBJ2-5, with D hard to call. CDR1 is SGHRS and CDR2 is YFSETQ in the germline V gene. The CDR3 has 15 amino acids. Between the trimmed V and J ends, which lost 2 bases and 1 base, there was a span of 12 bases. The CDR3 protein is CASSFIFLGQETQYF. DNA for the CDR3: TGCGCCAGCAGCTTTATTTTCCTTGGCCAAGAGACCCAGTACTTC.

CDR3 bases: TGTGCCAGTAGTTTGACTAGCGGGGGGTACAATGAGCAGTTCTTC. Translating it yields CASSLTSGGYNEQFF. The rearrangement joins TRBV19 to TRBJ2-1, with 13 bases aligning to TRBD2. This CDR3 region has 15 residues. Trimming took 5 bases from V and 4 from J; bases not matched to a gene: 2. Germline V CDR1 and CDR2: LNHDA, SQIVND (reference sequence). The complete variable domain, with remaining parts taken from reference TRBV19 and TRBJ2-1, reads DGGITQSPKYLFRKEGQNVTLSCEQNLNHDAMYWYRQDPGQGLRLIYYSQIVNDFQKGDIAEGYSVSREKKESFPLTVTSAQKNPTAFYLCASSLTSGGYNEQFFGPGTRLTVL.

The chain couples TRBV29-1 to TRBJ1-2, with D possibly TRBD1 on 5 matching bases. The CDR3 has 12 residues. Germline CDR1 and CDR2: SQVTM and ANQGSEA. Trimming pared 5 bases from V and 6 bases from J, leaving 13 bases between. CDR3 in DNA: TGCAGCGTTACTCGGGAGGGGAATGGCTACACCTTC. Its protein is CSVTREGNGYTF.

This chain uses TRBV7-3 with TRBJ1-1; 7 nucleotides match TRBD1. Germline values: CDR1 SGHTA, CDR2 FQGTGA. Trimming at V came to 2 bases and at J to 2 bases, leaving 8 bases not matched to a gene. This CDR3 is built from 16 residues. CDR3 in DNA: TGTGCCAGCAGCTTACTGAGAAGGGGGCGCAACACTGAAGCTTTCTTT. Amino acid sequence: CASSLLRRGRNTEAFF.

CDR3 sequence reads: CASSPGRVEQYF. DNA of the CDR3: TGTGCCAGCTCCCCGGGGAGGGTCGAGCAGTACTTC. The gene calls are TRBV18 and TRBJ2-7; 7 bases fit TRBD2. Germline assignment: CDR1 KGHSH and CDR2 LQKENI. The CDR3 is made up of 12 amino acids. V dropped 6 bases and J dropped 6; count of bases not matched to a gene: 5.

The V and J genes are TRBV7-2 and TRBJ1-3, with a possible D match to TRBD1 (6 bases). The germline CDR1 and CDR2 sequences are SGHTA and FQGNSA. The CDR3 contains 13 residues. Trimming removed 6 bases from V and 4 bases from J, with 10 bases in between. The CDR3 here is CASRNRAGNTIYF. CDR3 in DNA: TGTGCCAGCAGGAACAGGGCCGGAAACACCATATATTTT.

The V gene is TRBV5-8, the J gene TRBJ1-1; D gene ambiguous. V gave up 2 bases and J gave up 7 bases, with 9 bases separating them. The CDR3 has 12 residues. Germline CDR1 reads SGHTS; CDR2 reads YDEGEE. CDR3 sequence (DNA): TGTGCCAGCAGCTTTCGGTATAGTGAAGCTTTCTTT. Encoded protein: CASSFRYSEAFF.

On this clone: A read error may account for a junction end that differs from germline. The CDR3 loop reads CASRMDGTPSDEQYF. CDR3 in DNA: TGTGCCAGCAGGATGGACGGGACCCCCTCCGACGAGCAGTACTTC. This chain uses TRBV7-3 with TRBJ2-7; D may match TRBD1 or TRBD2 (5 bases each). The CDR3 is 15 residues long. CDR1 is SGHTA, CDR2 FQGTGA, per germline. The complete variable domain, with remaining parts taken from reference TRBV7-3 and TRBJ2-7, reads GAGVSQTPSNKVTEKGKYVELRCDPISGHTALYWYRQSLGQGPEFLIYFQGTGAADDSGLPNDRFFAVRPEGSVSTLKIQRTERGDSAVYLCASRMDGTPSDEQYFGPGTRLTVT.

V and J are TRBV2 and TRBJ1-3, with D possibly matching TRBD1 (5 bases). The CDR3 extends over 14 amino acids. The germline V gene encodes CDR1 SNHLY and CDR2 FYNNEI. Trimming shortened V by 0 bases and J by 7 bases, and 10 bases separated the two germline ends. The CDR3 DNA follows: TGTGCCAGCAGTGAAGCGCTTCGGGGGAACACCATATATTTT. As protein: CASSEALRGNTIYF.

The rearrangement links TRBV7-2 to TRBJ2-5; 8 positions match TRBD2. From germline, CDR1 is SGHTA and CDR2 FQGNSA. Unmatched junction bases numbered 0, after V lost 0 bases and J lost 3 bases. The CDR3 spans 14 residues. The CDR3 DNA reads TGTGCCAGCAGCTTAGCAGCGGGGGAAGAGACCCAGTACTTC. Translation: CASSLAAGEETQYF.

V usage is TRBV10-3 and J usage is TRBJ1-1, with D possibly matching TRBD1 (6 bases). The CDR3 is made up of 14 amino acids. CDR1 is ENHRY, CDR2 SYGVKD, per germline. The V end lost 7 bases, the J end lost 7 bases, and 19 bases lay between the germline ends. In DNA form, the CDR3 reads TGTGCCATCACCGAACAGGGTGCCTCCAGTGAAGCTTTCTTT. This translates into CAITEQGASSEAFF.

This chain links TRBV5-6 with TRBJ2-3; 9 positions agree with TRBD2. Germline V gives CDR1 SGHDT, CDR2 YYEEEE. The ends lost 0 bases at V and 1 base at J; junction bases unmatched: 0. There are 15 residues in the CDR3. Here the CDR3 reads CASSLGLAGTDTQYF. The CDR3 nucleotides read TGTGCCAGCAGCTTGGGACTAGCGGGCACAGATACGCAGTATTTT.

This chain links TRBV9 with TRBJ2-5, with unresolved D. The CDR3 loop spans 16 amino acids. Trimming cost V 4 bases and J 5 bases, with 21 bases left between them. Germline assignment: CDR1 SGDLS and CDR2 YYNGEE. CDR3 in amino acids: CASSPTPRIKMETQYF. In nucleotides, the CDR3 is TGTGCCAGCAGCCCGACACCCAGGATAAAGATGGAGACCCAGTACTTC.

The CDR3 region has the DNA TGTGCCAGCAGCTGGAACAGGAACACTGAAGCTTTCTTT. It encodes CASSWNRNTEAFF. This sequence joins TRBV11-2 and TRBJ1-1; no reliable D call. Germline V gene data show CDR1 as SGHAT and CDR2 as FQNNGV. The CDR3 runs to 13 residues. Trimming pared 4 bases from V and 1 base from J, leaving 7 bases between.

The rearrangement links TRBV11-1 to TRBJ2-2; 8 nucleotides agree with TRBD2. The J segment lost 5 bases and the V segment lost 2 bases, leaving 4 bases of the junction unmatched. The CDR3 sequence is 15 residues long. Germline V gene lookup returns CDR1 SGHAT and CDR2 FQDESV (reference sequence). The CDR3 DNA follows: TGTGCCAGCAGCTTAATAATAGCGGGGACCGGGGAGCTGTTTTTT. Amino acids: CASSLIIAGTGELFF.

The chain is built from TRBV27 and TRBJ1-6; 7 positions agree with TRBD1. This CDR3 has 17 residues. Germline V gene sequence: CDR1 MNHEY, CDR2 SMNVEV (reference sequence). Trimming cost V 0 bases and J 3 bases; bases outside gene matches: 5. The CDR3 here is CASSLSPRQGYNSPLHF. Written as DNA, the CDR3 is TGTGCCAGCAGTTTATCGCCCCGACAGGGCTATAATTCACCCCTCCACTTT.

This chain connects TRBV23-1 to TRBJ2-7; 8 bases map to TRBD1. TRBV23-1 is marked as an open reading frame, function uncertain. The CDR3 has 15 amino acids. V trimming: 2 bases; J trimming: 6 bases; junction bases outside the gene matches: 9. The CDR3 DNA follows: TGCGCCAGCAGTCAAAAGACCGGGACAGGACCCGAGCAGTACTTC. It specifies CASSQKTGTGPEQYF.

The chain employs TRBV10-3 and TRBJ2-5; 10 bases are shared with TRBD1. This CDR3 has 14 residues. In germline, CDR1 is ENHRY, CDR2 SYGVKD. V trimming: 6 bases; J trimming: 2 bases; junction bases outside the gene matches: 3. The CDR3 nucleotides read TGTGCCATCAGCCTGGGACAGGGGCAAGAGACCCAGTACTTC. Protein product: CAISLGQGQETQYF.

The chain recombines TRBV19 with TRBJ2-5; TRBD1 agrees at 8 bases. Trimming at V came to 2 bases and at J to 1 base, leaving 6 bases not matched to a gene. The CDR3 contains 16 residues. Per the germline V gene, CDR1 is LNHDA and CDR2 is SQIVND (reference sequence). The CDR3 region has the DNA TGTGCCAGTAGTATAAGCGCGCAGGGGGCCCAAGAGACCCAGTACTTC. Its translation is CASSISAQGAQETQYF.

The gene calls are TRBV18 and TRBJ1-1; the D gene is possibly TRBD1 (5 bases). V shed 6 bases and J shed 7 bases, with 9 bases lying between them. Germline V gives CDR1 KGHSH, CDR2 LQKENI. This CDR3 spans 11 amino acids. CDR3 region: CASSRDGEAFF. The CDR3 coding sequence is TGTGCCAGCTCCCGGGACGGTGAAGCTTTCTTT. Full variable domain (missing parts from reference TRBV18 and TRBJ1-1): NAGVMQNPRHLVRRRGQEARLRCSPMKGHSHVYWYRQLPEEGLKFMVYLQKENIIDESGMPKERFSAEFPKEGPSILRIQQVVRGDSAAYFCASSRDGEAFFGQGTRLTVV.

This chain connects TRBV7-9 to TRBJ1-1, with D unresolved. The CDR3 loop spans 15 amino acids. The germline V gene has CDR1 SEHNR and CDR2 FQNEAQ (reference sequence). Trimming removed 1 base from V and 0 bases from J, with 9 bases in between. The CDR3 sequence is CASSLVVAMNTEAFF. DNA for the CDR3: TGTGCCAGCAGCTTAGTTGTGGCCATGAACACTGAAGCTTTCTTT.